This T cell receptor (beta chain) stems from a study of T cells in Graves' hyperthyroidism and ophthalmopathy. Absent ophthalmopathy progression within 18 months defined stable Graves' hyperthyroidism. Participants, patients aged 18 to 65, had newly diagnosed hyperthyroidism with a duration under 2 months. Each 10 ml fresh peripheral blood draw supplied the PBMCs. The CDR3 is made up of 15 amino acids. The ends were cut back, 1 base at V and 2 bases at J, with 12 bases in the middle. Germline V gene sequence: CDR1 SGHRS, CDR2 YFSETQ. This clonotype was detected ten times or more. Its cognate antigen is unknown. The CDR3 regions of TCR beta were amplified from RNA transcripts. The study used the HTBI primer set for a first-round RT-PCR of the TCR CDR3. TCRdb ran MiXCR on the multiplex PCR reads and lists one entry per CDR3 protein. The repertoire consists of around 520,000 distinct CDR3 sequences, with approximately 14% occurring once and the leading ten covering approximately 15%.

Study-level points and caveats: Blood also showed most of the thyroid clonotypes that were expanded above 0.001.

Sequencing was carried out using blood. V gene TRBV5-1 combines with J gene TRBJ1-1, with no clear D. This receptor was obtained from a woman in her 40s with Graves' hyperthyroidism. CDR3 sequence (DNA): TGCGCCAGCAGCTTGTCCTCGGCGACAAACACTGAAGCTTTCTTT. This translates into CASSLSSATNTEAFF.